In this sample, the clone carrying this T cell receptor beta chain turned up a few times. Its antigen remains unknown. Germline loops: CDR1 ENHRY, CDR2 SYGVKD. V shed 6 bases and J shed 1 base, with 17 bases lying between them. This CDR3 is 16 amino acids long. This sample is drawn from a study of response to subunit inactivated influenza vaccine. One entry per CDR3 protein results from TCRdb running MiXCR on the RT-PCR reads. The table records 530,000 or so distinct CDR3 sequences, roughly 27% of them present only once. Study findings and constraints: That few new T cells are recruited by each seasonal influenza vaccination was the authors' suggestion.

This sequence originates from a man between 45 and 60 years old who received an inactivated influenza vaccine. The chain has TRBV10-3 and TRBJ2-3, with D tentatively TRBD2 (6 bases). Sequenced here: CD4+ T cells sorted from PBMCs, sampled roughly 5 days after vaccination. This CDR3 reads CAISRGGAPGTDTQYF. DNA of the CDR3: TGTGCCATCAGCCGGGGCGGGGCCCCGGGCACAGATACGCAGTATTTT.